What follows is one T cell receptor (beta chain) and its context. Clones were sequenced by immunoSEQ multiplex PCR, and TCRdb holds only the in-frame ones, with some missing. The sample includes approximately 390,000 clones, 85% to 90% of them seen just once. The entry originates in a study of blood T cell repertoires in COVID-19. The CDR3 sequence is 13 residues long. Germline CDR1 and CDR2: LNHNV and YYDKDF (reference sequence). V was clipped by 0 bases and J by 9 bases, with 9 bases between them. Material: peripheral blood. The chain has TRBV15 and TRBJ1-5; maybe TRBD1 (6 bases). This sequence was found in a man aged 18 to 35 with active or convalescent COVID-19. The CDR3 sequence: CATSRDRGRPQHF. The CDR3 nucleotides are TGTGCCACCAGCAGAGACAGGGGACGGCCCCAGCATTTT.